The 9 T cell receptor beta chains reported below all come from one sample, sequenced in a study of blood T cell repertoires in COVID-19. Repertoires were generated with immunoSEQ multiplex PCR, while TCRdb's copy carries only in-frame clones and drops some. Of about 210,000 clones in the sample, 65% to 85% are singletons; the top ten hold more than 10%. The specimen sequenced was peripheral blood. These receptors all come from a human donor in a cohort sampled during active COVID-19.

The chain combines TRBV10-3 with TRBJ2-2; D might be TRBD2 (6 bases). The V and J ends lost 11 bases and 3 bases respectively, with 22 bases between them. The CDR3 is made up of 16 amino acids. In germline, CDR1 is ENHRY, CDR2 SYGVKD. This CDR3 reads CASSSGAGSYTGELFF. The CDR3 region has the DNA TGTGCCTCAAGCTCTGGCGCGGGGTCTTACACCGGGGAGCTGTTTTTT.

In this sample, this clone turned up once. Here the CDR3 DNA reads TGTGCCAGCAGCCAAGTCCCCTCGAACACCGGGGAGCTGTTTTTT. It yields the protein CASSQVPSNTGELFF. The chain links TRBV3-1 (or the pseudogene TRBV3-2) to TRBJ2-2, with D unresolved. The CDR3 length is 15 residues. Germline V lookup: CDR1 LGHDT, CDR2 YNNKEL (reference sequence). V lost 1 base to trimming and J lost 0 bases, with 6 bases between them.

The CDR3 sequence: CASSQDATGNEQFF. In DNA form, the CDR3 reads TGTGCCAGCAGCCAAGACGCGACAGGGAATGAGCAGTTCTTC. The chain uses TRBV3-1 (or the pseudogene TRBV3-2) and TRBJ2-1; TRBD1 matches 7 bases. Germline lookup yields CDR1 LGHDT and CDR2 YNNKEL (reference sequence). The ends lost 0 bases at V and 7 bases at J; junction bases unmatched: 3. The CDR3 spans 14 residues.

The gene calls are TRBV7-2 and TRBJ2-7; 10 nucleotides line up with TRBD2. This CDR3 has 16 amino acids. Germline V lookup: CDR1 SGHTA, CDR2 FQGNSA. V lost 5 bases and J lost 6; bases outside the gene matches: 13. The CDR3 nucleotides read TGTGCCAGCAGCCCTAGTAGCGGGGGGCCTCAGAGCGAGCAGTACTTC. Its translation: CASSPSSGGPQSEQYF.

The chain links TRBV6-5 to TRBJ1-3; D gene ambiguous. The CDR3 is made up of 13 amino acids. The ends were cut back, 6 bases at V and 0 bases at J, with 6 bases in the middle. Per germline, CDR1 MNHEY and CDR2 SVGAGI. The CDR3 coding sequence is TGTGCCAGCAGGAGCTTCTCTGGAAACACCATATATTTT. Protein sequence: CASRSFSGNTIYF.

The rearrangement joins TRBV5-1 to TRBJ2-1; 13 bases line up with TRBD2. CDR3 length: 15 amino acids. V lost 4 bases to trimming and J lost 6 bases; unmatched junction nucleotides: 4. The germline gives CDR1 SGHRS, CDR2 YFSETQ. For the CDR3, the DNA is TGCGCCAGCAGCAGGACTAGCGGGAGTACCAATGAGCAGTTCTTC. Translation gives CASSRTSGSTNEQFF. The variable domain in full, with the rest retrieved from reference TRBV5-1 and TRBJ2-1, is KAGVTQTPRYLIKTRGQQVTLSCSPISGHRSVSWYQQTPGQGLQFLFEYFSETQRNKGNFPGRFSGRQFSNSRSEMNVSTLELGDSALYLCASSRTSGSTNEQFFGPGTRLTVL.

The chain uses TRBV7-8 and TRBJ1-5, with D possibly matching TRBD1 (5 bases). This CDR3 region has 17 residues. Per germline, CDR1 SGHVS and CDR2 FQNEAQ. V shed 1 base and J shed 1 base, with 14 bases lying between them. The CDR3 loop reads CASSLGRGRDSNQPQHF. Written as DNA, the CDR3 is TGTGCCAGCAGCTTAGGGAGGGGTCGAGACAGCAATCAGCCCCAGCATTTT.

V gene TRBV15 combines with J gene TRBJ2-7; 7 nucleotides line up with TRBD2. Germline assignment: CDR1 LNHNV and CDR2 YYDKDF (reference sequence). With V trimmed by 5 bases and J by 6 bases, 10 bases remained unmatched. This CDR3 comprises 14 residues. CDR3 region: CATSGYEWGGEQYF. In DNA, the CDR3 is TGTGCCACCAGCGGATATGAGTGGGGGGGCGAGCAGTACTTC.

This clone was seen a few times. This rearrangement joins TRBV7-2 to TRBJ2-2, with a possible D match to TRBD2 (7 bases). V lost 1 base and J 7 bases, leaving 13 bases between the germline ends. There are 15 residues in the CDR3. Germline V CDR1 and CDR2: SGHTA, FQGNSA. This chain's CDR3 is CASSLVRGLGGELFF. For the CDR3, the DNA is TGTGCCAGCAGCTTAGTGCGGGGGCTAGGCGGGGAGCTGTTTTTT.